Below, one T cell receptor beta chain is given with its context. Antigen: not known. The CDR3 runs to 15 residues. V was clipped by 2 bases and J by 4 bases; unmatched bases: 7. Germline V gene sequence: CDR1 SGDLS, CDR2 YYNGEE. This sample stems from a study of cytomegalovirus exposure and HLA in healthy donors. Findings and limits, study-wide: Follow-up analysis later connected one missense variant in DCLRE1C with trimming of TCR beta V- and J-genes.

The primer mix had 60 Vbeta and 13 Jbeta primers. Generated by immunoSEQ multiplex PCR, the TCRdb table keeps only in-frame clones and is missing some. The data contain about 200,000 clones, less than 80% of them singletons. The sample was PBMCs. The clonotype originates from a woman younger than 45 in good health and CMV-seropositive. The V and J genes are TRBV9 and TRBJ1-2; 8 bases fit TRBD1. CDR3: CASSVAGQATYGYTF. In DNA, the CDR3 is TGTGCCAGCAGCGTGGCGGGACAGGCTACCTATGGCTACACCTTC.